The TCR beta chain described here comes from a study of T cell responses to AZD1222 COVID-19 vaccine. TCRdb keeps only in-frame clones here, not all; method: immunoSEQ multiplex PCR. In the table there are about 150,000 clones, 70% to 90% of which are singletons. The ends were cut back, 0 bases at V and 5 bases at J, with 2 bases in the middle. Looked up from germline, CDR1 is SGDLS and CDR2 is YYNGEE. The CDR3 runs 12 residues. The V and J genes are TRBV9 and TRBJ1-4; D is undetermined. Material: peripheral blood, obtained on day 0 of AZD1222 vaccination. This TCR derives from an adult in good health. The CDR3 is CASSVGNEKLFF. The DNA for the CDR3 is TGTGCCAGCAGCGTAGGGAATGAAAAACTGTTTTTT.